A selection of T cell receptor beta chains follows, all from one sample in a study of blood T cell repertoires in COVID-19. Repertoires were generated with immunoSEQ multiplex PCR, while TCRdb's copy carries only in-frame clones and drops some. The data show roughly 48,000 clones, with approximately 95% seen just once and less than 1.2% held by the top ten. Source material: peripheral blood. These receptors were taken from a man aged 55 to 70 with COVID-19, enrolled during active disease. Each CDR3 is given with its conserved first and last residue. The order of the fields is CDR3 protein, CDR3 DNA, D gene, J gene, clone size, V gene. The D gene is left open where the match is weak. Expanded clones are given a class, and other clones once, few, many or no size at all.

cdr3_aa: CASSASGRLTDTQYF
cdr3_nt: TGTGCCAGCAGTGCTAGCGGGAGGCTTACAGATACGCAGTATTTT
d_call: TRBD2
j_call: TRBJ2-3
clone_size: NA
v_call: TRBV6-4

cdr3_aa: CASSPETMNTEAFF
cdr3_nt: TGTGCCAGCTCACCCGAGACAATGAACACTGAAGCTTTCTTT
d_call: NA
j_call: TRBJ1-1
clone_size: NA
v_call: TRBV18

cdr3_aa: CASSSRTGLAQTLFF
cdr3_nt: TGTGCCAGCAGCTCCAGGACAGGGTTGGCCCAAACCCTGTTTTTT
d_call: TRBD1
j_call: TRBJ1-4
clone_size: NA
v_call: TRBV7-9

cdr3_aa: CASSRGAGQGRATTNEKLFF
cdr3_nt: TGTGCCAGCAGCCGGGGGGCCGGACAGGGACGCGCTACAACTAATGAAAAACTGTTTTTT
d_call: TRBD1
j_call: TRBJ1-4
clone_size: NA
v_call: TRBV7-6

cdr3_aa: CASSLFNTFYGYTF
cdr3_nt: TGTGCCAGCAGTTTGTTTAACACCTTCTATGGCTACACCTTC
d_call: NA
j_call: TRBJ1-2
clone_size: once
v_call: TRBV28

cdr3_aa: CASSISDRENQPQHF
cdr3_nt: TGTGCCAGCAGCATCTCGGACAGGGAGAATCAGCCCCAGCATTTT
d_call: TRBD1
j_call: TRBJ1-5
clone_size: NA
v_call: TRBV4-2

cdr3_aa: CASSTGLAGGGDTQYF
cdr3_nt: TGTGCCAGCAGTACGGGACTAGCGGGAGGGGGAGATACGCAGTATTTT
d_call: TRBD2
j_call: TRBJ2-3
clone_size: NA
v_call: TRBV27

cdr3_aa: CASSKDGTGVAGREFF
cdr3_nt: TGTGCCAGCAGCAAAGACGGGACAGGGGTAGCGGGGAGGGAGTTCTTC
d_call: NA
j_call: TRBJ2-1
clone_size: NA
v_call: TRBV21-1

cdr3_aa: CASSWGQSNEKLFF
cdr3_nt: TGCGCCAGCAGCTGGGGACAGAGTAATGAAAAACTGTTTTTT
d_call: TRBD1
j_call: TRBJ1-4
clone_size: NA
v_call: TRBV5-1

cdr3_aa: CASSPGPGRRHEQYF
cdr3_nt: TGTGCCAGCAGTCCCGGGCCTGGTAGGAGGCACGAGCAGTACTTC
d_call: NA
j_call: TRBJ2-7
clone_size: NA
v_call: TRBV28

cdr3_aa: CASRSYPTTNEKLFF
cdr3_nt: TGTGCCAGCAGGTCTTATCCTACAACTAATGAAAAACTGTTTTTT
d_call: NA
j_call: TRBJ1-4
clone_size: NA
v_call: TRBV28

cdr3_aa: CASSLTGVTEAFF
cdr3_nt: TGTGCCAGCAGCTTAACAGGGGTGACTGAAGCTTTCTTT
d_call: TRBD1
j_call: TRBJ1-1
clone_size: few
v_call: TRBV7-9

cdr3_aa: CASSENEPRSHGYTF
cdr3_nt: TGTGCCAGCAGTGAAAACGAGCCAAGATCTCATGGCTACACCTTC
d_call: NA
j_call: TRBJ1-2
clone_size: NA
v_call: TRBV2

cdr3_aa: CASSLLAGGKETQYF
cdr3_nt: TGTGCCAGCAGCCTACTAGCGGGAGGGAAAGAGACCCAGTACTTC
d_call: TRBD2
j_call: TRBJ2-5
clone_size: NA
v_call: TRBV11-2

cdr3_aa: CASSLGTSGRAYEQYF
cdr3_nt: TGTGCCAGCAGTTTAGGGACTAGCGGGAGGGCCTACGAGCAGTACTTC
d_call: TRBD2
j_call: TRBJ2-7
clone_size: NA
v_call: TRBV28

cdr3_aa: CASSLTTGSSGEQFF
cdr3_nt: TGTGCCAGCAGCTTGACGACAGGGTCTTCCGGCGAGCAGTTCTTC
d_call: TRBD1
j_call: TRBJ2-1
clone_size: NA
v_call: TRBV5-5

cdr3_aa: CASSPRQGGYGYTF
cdr3_nt: TGTGCCAGCAGTCCTCGACAGGGTGGATATGGCTACACCTTC
d_call: TRBD1
j_call: TRBJ1-2
clone_size: NA
v_call: TRBV27

cdr3_aa: CASSARGEPAMKIYEQYF
cdr3_nt: TGCGCCAGCAGCGCCCGTGGGGAGCCTGCAATGAAAATCTACGAGCAGTACTTC
d_call: NA
j_call: TRBJ2-7
clone_size: few
v_call: TRBV10-1

cdr3_aa: CASRQGDRAEKLFF
cdr3_nt: TGTGCCAGCAGACAGGGGGACAGGGCTGAAAAACTGTTTTTT
d_call: TRBD1
j_call: TRBJ1-4
clone_size: NA
v_call: TRBV2

cdr3_aa: CASSVTSGHEQYF
cdr3_nt: TGTGCCAGCAGCGTAACTAGCGGCCACGAGCAGTACTTC
d_call: TRBD2
j_call: TRBJ2-7
clone_size: NA
v_call: TRBV9

cdr3_aa: CASSLPMSSYEQYF
cdr3_nt: TGTGCCAGCAGCCTCCCGATGAGCTCCTACGAGCAGTACTTC
d_call: NA
j_call: TRBJ2-7
clone_size: NA
v_call: TRBV7-2

cdr3_aa: CASSPQEFYGYTF
cdr3_nt: TGTGCCAGCTCCCCCCAGGAATTCTATGGCTACACCTTC
d_call: NA
j_call: TRBJ1-2
clone_size: NA
v_call: TRBV18

cdr3_aa: CASSHGLAGVSLAKNIQYF
cdr3_nt: TGTGCCAGCAGCCACGGACTAGCGGGGGTATCACTAGCCAAAAACATTCAGTACTTC
d_call: TRBD2
j_call: TRBJ2-4
clone_size: NA
v_call: TRBV3-1/TRBV3-2

cdr3_aa: CASSGDRANSPLHF
cdr3_nt: TGTGCCAGCAGTGGGGACAGGGCTAATTCACCCCTCCACTTT
d_call: TRBD1
j_call: TRBJ1-6
clone_size: NA
v_call: TRBV27

cdr3_aa: CASSRVLQVNYGYTF
cdr3_nt: TGTGCCAGTAGTCGGGTTCTACAGGTTAACTATGGCTACACCTTC
d_call: NA
j_call: TRBJ1-2
clone_size: NA
v_call: TRBV19

cdr3_aa: CASRSLGRMSGYTF
cdr3_nt: TGTGCCAGCAGATCTCTGGGCAGGATGTCTGGCTACACCTTC
d_call: NA
j_call: TRBJ1-2
clone_size: NA
v_call: TRBV4-2

cdr3_aa: CASSYVLGEQFF
cdr3_nt: TGTGCCAGCAGTTACGTCCTCGGGGAGCAGTTCTTC
d_call: NA
j_call: TRBJ2-1
clone_size: NA
v_call: TRBV6-5

cdr3_aa: CSARVSLGGEKLFF
cdr3_nt: TGCAGTGCTCGTGTCAGTCTCGGCGGTGAAAAACTGTTTTTT
d_call: NA
j_call: TRBJ1-4
clone_size: NA
v_call: TRBV20-1

cdr3_aa: CASSVGLAGGRNEQFF
cdr3_nt: TGTGCCAGCAGCGTGGGACTAGCGGGGGGCAGAAATGAGCAGTTCTTC
d_call: TRBD2
j_call: TRBJ2-1
clone_size: NA
v_call: TRBV7-2

cdr3_aa: CSVGQAGSGANVLTF
cdr3_nt: TGCAGCGTGGGACAGGCGGGTTCTGGGGCCAACGTCCTGACTTTC
d_call: TRBD1
j_call: TRBJ2-6
clone_size: NA
v_call: TRBV29-1

cdr3_aa: CASSRAGLVLVEQYF
cdr3_nt: TGTGCCAGCAGCCGGGCGGGACTAGTTCTGGTCGAGCAGTACTTC
d_call: TRBD2
j_call: TRBJ2-7
clone_size: NA
v_call: TRBV28

cdr3_aa: CASSPPLHRGLDYGYTF
cdr3_nt: TGTGCCAGTAGTCCCCCTCTTCACAGGGGCTTGGACTATGGCTACACCTTC
d_call: TRBD1
j_call: TRBJ1-2
clone_size: NA
v_call: TRBV19

cdr3_aa: CASRAGVISYNSPLHF
cdr3_nt: TGTGCCAGCCGGGCGGGGGTGATATCCTATAATTCACCCCTCCACTTT
d_call: NA
j_call: TRBJ1-6
clone_size: NA
v_call: TRBV28

cdr3_aa: CASSSTTAYEQYF
cdr3_nt: TGTGCCAGCAGTTCCACGACAGCCTACGAGCAGTACTTC
d_call: NA
j_call: TRBJ2-7
clone_size: NA
v_call: TRBV6-5

cdr3_aa: CAWLAGTGRSHYGYTF
cdr3_nt: TGTGCCTGGCTGGCCGGGACAGGGCGATCACACTATGGCTACACCTTC
d_call: TRBD1
j_call: TRBJ1-2
clone_size: NA
v_call: TRBV30

cdr3_aa: CASSADSGRYNEQFF
cdr3_nt: TGTGCCAGCAGCGCTGATAGCGGGAGGTACAATGAGCAGTTCTTC
d_call: TRBD2
j_call: TRBJ2-1
clone_size: NA
v_call: TRBV9

cdr3_aa: CASSGQGASSPLHF
cdr3_nt: TGTGCCAGCAGCGGACAGGGCGCGAGTTCACCCCTCCACTTT
d_call: TRBD1
j_call: TRBJ1-6
clone_size: NA
v_call: TRBV5-4

cdr3_aa: CASSDYRDRTGNTIYF
cdr3_nt: TGTGCCAGCAGTGACTACCGGGACAGGACTGGAAACACCATATATTTT
d_call: TRBD1
j_call: TRBJ1-3
clone_size: NA
v_call: TRBV28

cdr3_aa: CASGTDSSGANVLTF
cdr3_nt: TGTGCCAGCGGGACAGACTCCTCTGGGGCCAACGTCCTGACTTTC
d_call: TRBD1
j_call: TRBJ2-6
clone_size: NA
v_call: TRBV2

cdr3_aa: CASSIATGGVLAEAFF
cdr3_nt: TGTGCCAGTAGTATAGCGACAGGTGGGGTCTTGGCTGAAGCTTTCTTT
d_call: NA
j_call: TRBJ1-1
clone_size: NA
v_call: TRBV19

cdr3_aa: CATSRDPSGGETQYF
cdr3_nt: TGTGCCACCAGCAGAGATCCTTCCGGGGGGGAGACCCAGTACTTC
d_call: TRBD2
j_call: TRBJ2-5
clone_size: NA
v_call: TRBV15

cdr3_aa: CASSSRRHQDWKKLFF
cdr3_nt: TGTGCCAGCAGCTCCCGCCGACACCAGGACTGGAAAAAACTGTTTTTT
d_call: NA
j_call: TRBJ1-4
clone_size: NA
v_call: TRBV21-1

cdr3_aa: CASSRNPGQDNSPLHF
cdr3_nt: TGTGCCAGCAGCCGAAATCCGGGACAGGATAATTCACCCCTCCACTTT
d_call: TRBD1
j_call: TRBJ1-6
clone_size: NA
v_call: TRBV9

cdr3_aa: CASSQVGGTSGLISHGYEQYF
cdr3_nt: TGTGCCAGCAGCCAAGTTGGGGGGACTAGCGGCCTGATCAGCCATGGGTACGAGCAGTACTTC
d_call: TRBD2
j_call: TRBJ2-7
clone_size: NA
v_call: TRBV3-1/TRBV3-2

cdr3_aa: CASSPSSTEAFF
cdr3_nt: TGTGCCAGCAGCCCCTCGAGCACTGAAGCTTTCTTT
d_call: NA
j_call: TRBJ1-1
clone_size: NA
v_call: TRBV9

cdr3_aa: CATGDTNSNQPQHF
cdr3_nt: TGTGCCACAGGGGACACTAATAGCAATCAGCCCCAGCATTTT
d_call: NA
j_call: TRBJ1-5
clone_size: NA
v_call: TRBV24-1

cdr3_aa: CASSSKREGWRETQYF
cdr3_nt: TGTGCCAGCAGCTCTAAGCGGGAGGGCTGGCGGGAGACCCAGTACTTC
d_call: TRBD2
j_call: TRBJ2-5
clone_size: NA
v_call: TRBV27

cdr3_aa: CASIPRTGDTGELFF
cdr3_nt: TGTGCCAGCATCCCCAGGACAGGGGACACCGGGGAGCTGTTTTTT
d_call: TRBD1
j_call: TRBJ2-2
clone_size: NA
v_call: TRBV7-6

cdr3_aa: CASSELGGLGNSPLHF
cdr3_nt: TGTGCCAGCAGTGAATTGGGGGGTTTGGGCAATTCACCCCTCCACTTT
d_call: NA
j_call: TRBJ1-6
clone_size: NA
v_call: TRBV6-1

cdr3_aa: CASSDQGRAEAFF
cdr3_nt: TGCGCCAGCAGCGATCAGGGGCGCGCTGAAGCTTTCTTT
d_call: NA
j_call: TRBJ1-1
clone_size: NA
v_call: TRBV5-1

cdr3_aa: CASSQAALYHGYTF
cdr3_nt: TGTGCCAGCAGCCAAGCGGCTCTGTACCATGGCTACACCTTC
d_call: NA
j_call: TRBJ1-2
clone_size: NA
v_call: TRBV11-2

cdr3_aa: CAWISGRSYNEQFF
cdr3_nt: TGTGCCTGGATTAGCGGGAGGTCCTACAATGAGCAGTTCTTC
d_call: TRBD2
j_call: TRBJ2-1
clone_size: NA
v_call: TRBV30

cdr3_aa: CASSKIAGSYNEQFF
cdr3_nt: TGTGCCAGCAGCAAAATAGCAGGGTCCTACAATGAGCAGTTCTTC
d_call: NA
j_call: TRBJ2-1
clone_size: NA
v_call: TRBV21-1

cdr3_aa: CASSPQGANTEAFF
cdr3_nt: TGTGCCAGCAGCCCACAGGGGGCCAACACTGAAGCTTTCTTT
d_call: TRBD1
j_call: TRBJ1-1
clone_size: NA
v_call: TRBV3-1/TRBV3-2

cdr3_aa: CASELGQGKGETQYF
cdr3_nt: TGCGCCAGCGAACTGGGACAGGGGAAAGGAGAGACCCAGTACTTC
d_call: TRBD1
j_call: TRBJ2-5
clone_size: NA
v_call: TRBV5-1

cdr3_aa: CATSEAGSYNEQFF
cdr3_nt: TGTGCCACCAGTGAAGCGGGCTCCTACAATGAGCAGTTCTTC
d_call: NA
j_call: TRBJ2-1
clone_size: NA
v_call: TRBV24-1

cdr3_aa: CASSSRSFSYEQFF
cdr3_nt: TGTGCCAGCAGCTCGCGGTCCTTTTCGTATGAGCAGTTCTTC
d_call: NA
j_call: TRBJ2-1
clone_size: once
v_call: TRBV7-2

cdr3_aa: CASRTLKGPYTF
cdr3_nt: TGTGCCAGCAGGACATTAAAGGGGCCGTATACCTTC
d_call: NA
j_call: TRBJ1-2
clone_size: once
v_call: TRBV6-5

cdr3_aa: CASSRITGVITDTQYF
cdr3_nt: TGTGCCAGCAGCCGAATTACGGGAGTAATCACAGATACGCAGTATTTT
d_call: NA
j_call: TRBJ2-3
clone_size: NA
v_call: TRBV7-9

cdr3_aa: CASSLLGGLAGGNEQFF
cdr3_nt: TGTGCCAGCAGCTTACTGGGTGGACTAGCGGGAGGTAATGAGCAGTTCTTC
d_call: TRBD2
j_call: TRBJ2-1
clone_size: NA
v_call: TRBV7-8